Below, one T cell receptor beta chain is given with its context. Its antigen is unidentified. CDR3 length: 15 residues. Germline CDR1 is SGHNT and CDR2 is YYREEE (reference sequence). Trimming removed 6 bases from V and 0 bases from J, with 14 bases in between. This record comes from a study of T cell repertoires in cytomegalovirus infection. Study-level background: In the study, CMV epitopes included recently identified HLA-C-restricted and well-studied HLA-B-restricted ones.

TCRdb fed the reads into MiXCR, producing one record per CDR3 protein. Of a few hundred thousand distinct CDR3 sequences listed, 33% are singletons. This TCR was recovered from a human donor in good health (CMV status not recorded). Some clones in this sample may be carry-over from other donors' samples. The starting material was cultured PBMCs, obtained from culture after CMV antigen stimulation. The V and J genes are TRBV5-4 and TRBJ2-3, with D possibly being TRBD2 (6 bases). As DNA, the CDR3 is TGTGCCAGCAACGCGGGGCAGCGTAGCACAGATACGCAGTATTTT. Translation: CASNAGQRSTDTQYF.